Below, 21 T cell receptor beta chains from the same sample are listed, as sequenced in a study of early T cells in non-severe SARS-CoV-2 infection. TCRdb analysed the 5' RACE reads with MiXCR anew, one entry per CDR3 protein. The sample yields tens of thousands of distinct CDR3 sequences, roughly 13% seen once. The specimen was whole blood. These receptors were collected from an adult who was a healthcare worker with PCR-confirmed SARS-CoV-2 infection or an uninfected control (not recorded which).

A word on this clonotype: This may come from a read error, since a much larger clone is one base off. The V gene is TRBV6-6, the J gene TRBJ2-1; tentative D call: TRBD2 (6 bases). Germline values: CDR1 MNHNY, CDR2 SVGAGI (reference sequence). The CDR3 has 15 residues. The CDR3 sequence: CVSSYSAGPYNEQFF. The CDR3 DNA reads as TGTGTCAGCAGTTACTCGGCGGGACCCTACAATGAGCAGTTCTTC.

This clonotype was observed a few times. The CDR3, as DNA: TGTGCCAGCAGTTTATCGAAGACTAGCGTAAACACAGATACGCAGTATTTT. Residues: CASSLSKTSVNTDTQYF. This chain joins TRBV6-5 and TRBJ2-3; 8 bases are shared with TRBD2. The V segment lost 4 bases and the J segment 2 bases; nucleotides outside the gene matches: 11. The CDR3 totals 17 residues. CDR1 MNHEY and CDR2 SVGAGI come from the germline V gene.

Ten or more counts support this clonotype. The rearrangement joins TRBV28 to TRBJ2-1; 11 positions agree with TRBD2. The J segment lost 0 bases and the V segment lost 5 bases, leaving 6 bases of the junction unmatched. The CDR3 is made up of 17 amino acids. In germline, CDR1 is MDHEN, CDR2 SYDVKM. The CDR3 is CASSPGLAGFSYNEQFF. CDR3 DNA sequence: TGTGCCAGCAGTCCCGGACTAGCGGGTTTCTCCTACAATGAGCAGTTCTTC.

The CDR3 DNA is TGTGCCAGCTCACCACCGGGCAGGAACACTGAAGCTTTCTTT. Protein: CASSPPGRNTEAFF. This chain joins TRBV18 and TRBJ1-1; D unresolved. The length of the CDR3 is 14 residues. Germline CDR1 and CDR2: KGHSH and LQKENI. V lost 0 bases to trimming and J lost 1 base, with 6 bases between them.

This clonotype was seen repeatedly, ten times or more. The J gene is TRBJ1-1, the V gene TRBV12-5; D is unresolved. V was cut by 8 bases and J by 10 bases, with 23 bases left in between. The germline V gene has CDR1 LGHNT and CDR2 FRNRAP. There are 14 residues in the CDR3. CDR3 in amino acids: CASQSWNRGGRAFF. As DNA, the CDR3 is TGTGCTAGTCAATCTTGGAATCGGGGAGGGCGAGCTTTCTTT.

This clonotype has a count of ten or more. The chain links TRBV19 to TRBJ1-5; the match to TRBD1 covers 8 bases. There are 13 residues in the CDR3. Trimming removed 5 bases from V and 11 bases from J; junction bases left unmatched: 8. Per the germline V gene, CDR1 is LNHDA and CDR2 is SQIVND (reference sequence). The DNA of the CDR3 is TGTGCCAGTAGTGTGGACAGGGCGCAAGCCCAGCATTTT. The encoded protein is CASSVDRAQAQHF.

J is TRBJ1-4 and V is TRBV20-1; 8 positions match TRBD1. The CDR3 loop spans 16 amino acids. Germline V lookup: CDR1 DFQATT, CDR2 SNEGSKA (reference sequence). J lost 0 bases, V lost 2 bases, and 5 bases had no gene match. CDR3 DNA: TGCAGTGCTAGACCTAAGGACAGGGCAACTAATGAAAAACTGTTTTTT. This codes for CSARPKDRATNEKLFF.

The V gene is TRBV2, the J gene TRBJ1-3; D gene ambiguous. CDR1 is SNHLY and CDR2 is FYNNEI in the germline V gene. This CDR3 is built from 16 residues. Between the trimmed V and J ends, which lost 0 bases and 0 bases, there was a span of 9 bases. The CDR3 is CASSEAGYRSGNTIYF. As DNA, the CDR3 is TGTGCCAGCAGTGAAGCAGGGTACCGCTCTGGAAACACCATATATTTT.

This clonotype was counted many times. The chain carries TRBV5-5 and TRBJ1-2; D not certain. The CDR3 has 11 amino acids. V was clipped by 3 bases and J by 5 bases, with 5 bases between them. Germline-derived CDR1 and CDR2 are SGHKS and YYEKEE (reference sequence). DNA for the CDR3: TGTGCCAGCAGCTACCTTTATGGCTACACCTTC. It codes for CASSYLYGYTF.

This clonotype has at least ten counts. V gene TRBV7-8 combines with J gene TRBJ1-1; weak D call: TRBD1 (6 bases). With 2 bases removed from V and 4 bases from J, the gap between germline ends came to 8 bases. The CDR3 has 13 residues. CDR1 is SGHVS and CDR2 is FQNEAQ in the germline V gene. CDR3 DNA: TGTGCCAGCAGCTTATCAGGGGCCACTGAAGCTTTCTTT. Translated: CASSLSGATEAFF.

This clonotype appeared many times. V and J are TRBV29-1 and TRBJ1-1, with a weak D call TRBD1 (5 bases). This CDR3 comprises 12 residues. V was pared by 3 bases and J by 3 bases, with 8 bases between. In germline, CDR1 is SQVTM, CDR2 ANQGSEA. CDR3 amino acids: CSVDRADTEAFF. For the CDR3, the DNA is TGCAGCGTTGACAGGGCGGACACTGAAGCTTTCTTT.

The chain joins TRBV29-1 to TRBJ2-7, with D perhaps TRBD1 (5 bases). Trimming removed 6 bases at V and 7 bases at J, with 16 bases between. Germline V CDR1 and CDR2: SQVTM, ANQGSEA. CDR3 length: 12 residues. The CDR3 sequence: CSVVVRVKEQYF. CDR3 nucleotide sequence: TGCAGCGTAGTCGTCAGGGTGAAAGAGCAGTACTTC.

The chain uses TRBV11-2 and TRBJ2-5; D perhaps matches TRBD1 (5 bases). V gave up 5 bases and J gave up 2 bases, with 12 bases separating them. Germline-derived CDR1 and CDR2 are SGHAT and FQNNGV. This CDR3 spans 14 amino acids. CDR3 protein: CASSEEGAQETQYF. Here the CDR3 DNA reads TGTGCCAGCAGCGAGGAAGGGGCTCAAGAGACCCAGTACTTC.

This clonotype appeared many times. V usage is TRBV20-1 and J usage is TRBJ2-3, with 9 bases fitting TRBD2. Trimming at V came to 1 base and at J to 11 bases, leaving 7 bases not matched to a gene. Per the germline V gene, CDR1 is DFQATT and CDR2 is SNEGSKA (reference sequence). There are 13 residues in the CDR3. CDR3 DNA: TGCAGTGCTAGAGTCGCTAGCGGGGTCAGGCAGTATTTT. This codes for CSARVASGVRQYF.

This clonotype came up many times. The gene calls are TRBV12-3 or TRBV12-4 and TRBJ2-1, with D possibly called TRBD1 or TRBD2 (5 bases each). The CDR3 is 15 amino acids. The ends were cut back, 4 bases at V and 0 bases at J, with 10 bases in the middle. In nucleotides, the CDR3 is TGTGCCAGCAGTTCGGGGCTTAGCTCCTACAATGAGCAGTTCTTC. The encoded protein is CASSSGLSSYNEQFF.

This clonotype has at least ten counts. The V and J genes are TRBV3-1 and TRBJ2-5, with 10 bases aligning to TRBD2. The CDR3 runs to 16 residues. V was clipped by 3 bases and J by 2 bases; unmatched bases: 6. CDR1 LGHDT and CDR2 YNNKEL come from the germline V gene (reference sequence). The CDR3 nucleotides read TGTGCCAGCAGCCATTTCTCGACTAGCGGGCAAGAGACCCAGTACTTC. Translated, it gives CASSHFSTSGQETQYF.

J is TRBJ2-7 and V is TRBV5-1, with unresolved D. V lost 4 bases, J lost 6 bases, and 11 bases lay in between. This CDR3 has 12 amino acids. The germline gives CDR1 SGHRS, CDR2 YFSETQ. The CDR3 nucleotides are TGCGCCAGCAGCGCCGCAGATGGCGAGCAGTACTTC. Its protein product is CASSAADGEQYF.

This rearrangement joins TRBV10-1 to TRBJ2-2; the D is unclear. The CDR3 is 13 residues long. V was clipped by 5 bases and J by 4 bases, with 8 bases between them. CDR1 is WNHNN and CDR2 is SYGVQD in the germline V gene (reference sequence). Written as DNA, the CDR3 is TGCGCCAGCAGTCGGAGTCCCACCGGGGAGCTGTTTTTT. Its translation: CASSRSPTGELFF.

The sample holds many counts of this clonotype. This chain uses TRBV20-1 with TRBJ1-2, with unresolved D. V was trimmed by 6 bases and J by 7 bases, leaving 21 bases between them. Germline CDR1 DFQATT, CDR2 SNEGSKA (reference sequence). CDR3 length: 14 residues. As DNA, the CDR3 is TGCAGTGCCAACGGAATCGAGCGCAGCTTTGGCTACACCTTC. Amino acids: CSANGIERSFGYTF.

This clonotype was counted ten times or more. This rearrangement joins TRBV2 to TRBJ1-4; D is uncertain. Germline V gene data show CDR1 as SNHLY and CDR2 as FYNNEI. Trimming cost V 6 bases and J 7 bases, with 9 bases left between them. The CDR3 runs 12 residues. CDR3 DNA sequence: TGTGCCAGCAGCGTCCCACCTGAAAAACTGTTTTTT. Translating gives CASSVPPEKLFF. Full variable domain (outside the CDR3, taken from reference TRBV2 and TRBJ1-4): EPEVTQTPSHQVTQMGQEVILRCVPISNHLYFYWYRQILGQKVEFLVSFYNNEISEKSEIFDDQFSVERPDGSNFTLKIRSTKLEDSAMYFCASSVPPEKLFFGSGTQLSVL.

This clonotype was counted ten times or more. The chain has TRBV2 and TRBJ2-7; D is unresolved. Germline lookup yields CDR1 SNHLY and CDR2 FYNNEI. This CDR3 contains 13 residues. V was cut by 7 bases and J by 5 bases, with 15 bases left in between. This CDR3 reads CASTADKRDEQYF. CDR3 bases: TGTGCCAGCACCGCTGATAAAAGGGACGAGCAGTACTTC.